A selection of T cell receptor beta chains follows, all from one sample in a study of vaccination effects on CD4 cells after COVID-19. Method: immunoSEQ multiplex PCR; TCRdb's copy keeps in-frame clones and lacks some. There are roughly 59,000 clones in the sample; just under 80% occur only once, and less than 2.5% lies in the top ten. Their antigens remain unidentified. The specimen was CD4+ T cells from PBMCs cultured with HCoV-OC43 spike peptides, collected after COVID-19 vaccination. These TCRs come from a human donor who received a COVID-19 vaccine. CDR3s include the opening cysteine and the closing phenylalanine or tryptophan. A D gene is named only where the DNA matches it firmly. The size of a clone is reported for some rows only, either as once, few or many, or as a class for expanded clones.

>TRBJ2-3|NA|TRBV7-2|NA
CASSLSKVGTDTQYF
TGTGCCAGCAGCTTAAGTAAAGTTGGCACAGATACGCAGTATTTT
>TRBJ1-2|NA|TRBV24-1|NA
CATSAEGYGYTF
TGTGCCACCAGTGCTGAGGGCTATGGCTACACCTTC
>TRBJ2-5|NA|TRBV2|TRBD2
CASSWGLAGVQETQYF
TGTGCCAGCAGTTGGGGACTAGCGGGGGTTCAAGAGACCCAGTACTTC
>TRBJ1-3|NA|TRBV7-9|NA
CASSPMSLSGNTIYF
TGTGCCAGCAGCCCCATGTCACTCTCTGGAAACACCATATATTTT
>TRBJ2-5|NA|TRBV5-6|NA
CASRQESGMETQYF
TGTGCCAGCAGGCAAGAATCGGGGATGGAGACCCAGTACTTC
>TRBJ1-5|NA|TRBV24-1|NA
CATSPGFGNQPQHF
TGTGCCACCTCTCCAGGGTTCGGCAATCAGCCCCAGCATTTT
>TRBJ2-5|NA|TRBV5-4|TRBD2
CASSSGLATETQYF
TGTGCCAGCAGTTCGGGACTAGCTACGGAGACCCAGTACTTC
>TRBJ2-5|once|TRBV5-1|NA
CASSLASASLKAAQYF
TGCGCCAGCAGCTTGGCCTCGGCATCCCTGAAAGCGGCCCAGTACTTC
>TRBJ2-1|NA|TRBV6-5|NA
CASSRDSYNEQFF
TGTGCCAGCAGTCGGGACTCCTACAATGAGCAGTTCTTC
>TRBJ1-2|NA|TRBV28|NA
CASRDYGYTF
TGTGCCAGCAGGGACTATGGCTACACCTTC
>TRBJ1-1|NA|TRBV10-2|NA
CASSGQNNEAFF
TGCGCCAGCAGTGGACAGAACAATGAAGCTTTCTTT
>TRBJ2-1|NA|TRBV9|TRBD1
CASSVGQGGTNEQFF
TGTGCCAGCAGCGTAGGACAGGGGGGTACAAATGAGCAGTTCTTC
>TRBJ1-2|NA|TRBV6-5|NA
CASRSINNYGYTF
TGTGCCAGCAGATCTATCAATAACTATGGCTACACCTTC
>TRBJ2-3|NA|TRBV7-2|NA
CASSLVGGDRTDTQYF
TGTGCCAGCAGCTTAGTAGGCGGGGACCGCACAGATACGCAGTATTTT
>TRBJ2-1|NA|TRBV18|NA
CASSSRLGNSYNEQFF
TGTGCCAGCTCTAGCAGGTTGGGGAACTCCTACAATGAGCAGTTCTTC
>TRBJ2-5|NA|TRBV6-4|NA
CASSGGPGETQYF
TGTGCCAGCAGTGGAGGGCCGGGGGAGACCCAGTACTTC
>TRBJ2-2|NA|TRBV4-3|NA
CASSRGAGTNTGELFF
TGCGCCAGCAGCCGGGGGGCAGGCACGAACACCGGGGAGCTGTTTTTT
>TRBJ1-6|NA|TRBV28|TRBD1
CASRTGAPISPLHF
TGTGCCAGCAGGACAGGGGCCCCAATTTCACCCCTCCACTTT
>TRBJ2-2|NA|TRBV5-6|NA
CASSLGIRELFF
TGTGCCAGCAGCTTGGGGATAAGGGAGCTGTTTTTT
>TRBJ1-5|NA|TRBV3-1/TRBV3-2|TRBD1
CASSQGARGQAFGQPQHF
TGTGCCAGCAGCCAAGGGGCGCGAGGACAGGCCTTCGGTCAGCCCCAGCATTTT
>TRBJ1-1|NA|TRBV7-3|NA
CASSLNAAGRTEAFF
TGTGCCAGCAGCTTAAATGCCGCAGGGAGAACTGAAGCTTTCTTT
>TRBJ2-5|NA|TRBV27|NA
CASSLSGTSETQYF
TGTGCCAGCAGTTTATCGGGGACCTCAGAGACCCAGTACTTC
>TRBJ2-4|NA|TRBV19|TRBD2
CASSPPLRASGGPSGNIQYF
TGTGCCAGTAGTCCGCCCCTTAGGGCTAGCGGGGGGCCTAGCGGAAACATTCAGTACTTC
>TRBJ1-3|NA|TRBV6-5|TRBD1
CASTDAGGGNTIYF
TGTGCCAGCACCGACGCAGGGGGTGGAAACACCATATATTTT
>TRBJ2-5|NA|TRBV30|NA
CAWSVQELGAQYF
TGTGCCTGGAGTGTACAAGAGTTGGGAGCCCAGTACTTC
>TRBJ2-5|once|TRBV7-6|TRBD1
CASSPRHRGSGETQYF
TGTGCCAGCAGCCCTCGACACAGGGGCTCAGGGGAGACCCAGTACTTC
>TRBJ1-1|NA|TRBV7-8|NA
CASSLETGNTEAFF
TGTGCCAGCAGCTTAGAAACAGGGAACACTGAAGCTTTCTTT
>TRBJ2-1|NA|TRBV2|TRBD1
CAIRRDRGSYNEQFF
TGTGCCATCCGCCGGGACAGGGGTTCCTACAATGAGCAGTTCTTC
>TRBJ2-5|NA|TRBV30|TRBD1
CAWSVRTGGLAQYF
TGTGCCTGGAGTGTAAGGACAGGGGGCTTAGCCCAGTACTTC
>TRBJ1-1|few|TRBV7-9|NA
CASSLGGVDTEAFF
TGTGCCAGCAGCTTAGGGGGCGTGGACACTGAAGCTTTCTTT
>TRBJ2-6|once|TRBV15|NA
CATSRGPGANVLTF
TGTGCCACCAGCAGAGGGCCTGGGGCCAACGTCCTGACTTTC
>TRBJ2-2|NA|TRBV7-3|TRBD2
CASSLKVAGVGELFF
TGTGCCAGCAGCTTAAAAGTAGCGGGGGTCGGGGAGCTGTTTTTT
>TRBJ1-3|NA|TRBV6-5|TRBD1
CASRGTARNTIYF
TGTGCCAGCAGGGGGACAGCAAGAAACACCATATATTTT
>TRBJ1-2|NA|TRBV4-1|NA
CASSQVGGRSRGYTF
TGCGCCAGCAGCCAAGTGGGGGGTAGGTCTCGGGGCTACACCTTC
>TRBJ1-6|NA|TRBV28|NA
CASNRPNNSPLHF
TGTGCCAGCAACCGCCCAAATAATTCACCCCTCCACTTT
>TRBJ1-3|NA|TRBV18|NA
CASSPEGNTIYF
TGTGCCAGCTCACCAGAGGGAAACACCATATATTTT
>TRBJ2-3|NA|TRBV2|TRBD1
CASTQDRPSDTQYF
TGTGCCAGCACCCAGGACAGGCCCTCAGATACGCAGTATTTT
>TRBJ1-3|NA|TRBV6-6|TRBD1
CASSSTGVSGNTIYF
TGTGCCAGCAGTTCGACAGGGGTATCTGGAAACACCATATATTTT
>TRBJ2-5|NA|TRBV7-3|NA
CASSLTGSGQETQYF
TGTGCCAGCAGCTTAACCGGGTCAGGACAAGAGACCCAGTACTTC
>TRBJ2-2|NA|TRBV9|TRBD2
CASSPTERGNGELFF
TGTGCCAGCAGCCCCACGGAGCGGGGGAACGGGGAGCTGTTTTTT
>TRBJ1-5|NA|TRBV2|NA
CASLREGGQPQHF
TGTGCCAGCCTAAGGGAGGGAGGGCAGCCCCAGCATTTT